The 11 T cell receptor beta chains below all came from one sample that was sequenced in a study of blood T cell repertoires in COVID-19. Sequenced by immunoSEQ multiplex PCR; TCRdb stores in-frame clones only, minus some. Found here are over 200,000 clones, around 80% of them singletons; the top ten hold roughly 1.2%. The source material was peripheral blood. These receptors were collected from a woman under 40 with COVID-19, enrolled during active disease.

The V and J genes are TRBV9 and TRBJ2-1; weak D call: TRBD2 (6 bases). The V end lost 4 bases, the J end lost 7 bases, and 21 bases lay between the germline ends. Looked up from germline, CDR1 is SGDLS and CDR2 is YYNGEE. The CDR3 consists of 16 residues. The CDR3 reads CASSSRGALGSNEQFF. The CDR3 DNA sequence: TGTGCCAGCAGCTCCCGCGGGGCTCTGGGATCTAATGAGCAGTTCTTC. The full variable domain, completed using reference TRBV9 and TRBJ2-1, is DSGVTQTPKHLITATGQRVTLRCSPRSGDLSVYWYQQSLDQGLQFLIQYYNGEERAKGNILERFSAQQFPDLHSELNLSSLELGDSALYFCASSSRGALGSNEQFFGPGTRLTVL.

V and J are TRBV18 and TRBJ2-3; possible D gene TRBD2, 6 bases. Deletions cut 6 bases from V and 1 base from J, with 11 bases between. Germline CDR1 reads KGHSH; CDR2 reads LQKENI. The CDR3 totals 14 residues. The CDR3 nucleotides are TGTGCCAGCTCGCCCGGGAGCCGCACAGATACGCAGTATTTT. It translates to CASSPGSRTDTQYF.

This clone has just one count. This chain joins TRBV30 and TRBJ1-2, with 8 bases matching TRBD1. Germline-derived CDR1 and CDR2 are GTSNPN and SVGIG (reference sequence). The J segment lost 4 bases and the V segment lost 8 bases, leaving 3 bases of the junction unmatched. This CDR3 has 11 residues. In DNA form, the CDR3 reads TGTGCCGTCACAGGGGGCTATGGCTACACCTTC. Its protein product is CAVTGGYGYTF.

The chain recombines TRBV9 with TRBJ2-3, with 9 bases fitting TRBD2. Per germline, CDR1 SGDLS and CDR2 YYNGEE. The CDR3 consists of 17 residues. Germline trimming cut 0 bases from V and 6 bases from J; bases unmatched to any gene: 11. The CDR3 loop reads CASSVGVVAGGGDTQYF. DNA for the CDR3: TGTGCCAGCAGCGTAGGAGTTGTGGCGGGAGGGGGTGATACGCAGTATTTT. The entire variable domain, with the rest obtained from reference TRBV9 and TRBJ2-3, is as follows: DSGVTQTPKHLITATGQRVTLRCSPRSGDLSVYWYQQSLDQGLQFLIQYYNGEERAKGNILERFSAQQFPDLHSELNLSSLELGDSALYFCASSVGVVAGGGDTQYFGPGTRLTVL.

J is TRBJ1-2 and V is TRBV5-4, with D maybe TRBD1 (5 bases). The length of the CDR3 is 14 residues. CDR1 and CDR2 from the germline V gene are SGHNT and YYREEE (reference sequence). V was cut by 4 bases and J by 2 bases, with 12 bases left in between. This CDR3 is CASSDRSGNYGYTF. CDR3 bases: TGTGCCAGCAGCGATCGTTCAGGGAACTATGGCTACACCTTC.

The chain employs TRBV5-1 and TRBJ2-1; 9 bases map to TRBD2. The CDR3 covers 15 residues. From germline, CDR1 is SGHRS and CDR2 YFSETQ. Losses at the gene ends were 4 bases for V and 6 bases for J; bases not matched to a gene: 8. The DNA of the CDR3 is TGCGCCAGCAGCCCCTCGGGGACTAGCTCCAATGAGCAGTTCTTC. Protein sequence: CASSPSGTSSNEQFF.

The J gene is TRBJ2-3, the V gene TRBV25-1; TRBD2 matches at 8 bases. CDR3 size: 14 residues. Germline V gene sequence: CDR1 MGHDK, CDR2 SYGVNS. The trim removed 6 bases at V and 4 bases at J, leaving 6 bases unmatched. The CDR3 DNA is TGTGCCAGCAGCCTCGGGAGGGAAGCAGATACGCAGTATTTT. It is translated as CASSLGREADTQYF.

The chain uses TRBV6-5 and TRBJ2-3; a possible D gene is TRBD2 (5 bases). The CDR3 covers 13 residues. Trimming removed 9 bases from V and 1 base from J, with 11 bases in between. From germline, CDR1 is MNHEY and CDR2 SVGAGI. CDR3 amino acids: CASTRGRTDTQYF. In nucleotides, the CDR3 is TGTGCCAGTACAAGAGGGCGCACAGATACGCAGTATTTT.

This clone was observed a handful of times. This rearrangement joins TRBV6-5 to TRBJ1-4; D may be TRBD1 (6 bases). The CDR3 is 15 residues long. In germline, CDR1 is MNHEY, CDR2 SVGAGI. V lost 2 bases and J 7 bases, leaving 14 bases between the germline ends. This CDR3 reads CASSYAPGGREKLFF. The CDR3 nucleotides read TGTGCCAGCAGTTACGCGCCGGGGGGGCGTGAAAAACTGTTTTTT.

This sequence joins TRBV2 and TRBJ1-6, with TRBD1 as a possible D gene (5 bases). V was shortened by 0 bases and J by 8 bases, with 11 bases between the two germline ends. Per germline, CDR1 SNHLY and CDR2 FYNNEI. CDR3 length: 15 residues. The chain's CDR3 is CASSEAGAGHSPLHF. Here the CDR3 DNA reads TGTGCCAGCAGTGAAGCCGGGGCGGGGCATTCACCCCTCCACTTT. Supplemented by reference TRBV2 and TRBJ1-6, the full variable domain reads EPEVTQTPSHQVTQMGQEVILRCVPISNHLYFYWYRQILGQKVEFLVSFYNNEISEKSEIFDDQFSVERPDGSNFTLKIRSTKLEDSAMYFCASSEAGAGHSPLHFGNGTRLTVT.

The rearrangement joins TRBV10-1 to TRBJ1-5; D is possibly TRBD1 (5 bases). Germline V gene sequence: CDR1 WNHNN, CDR2 SYGVQD (reference sequence). This CDR3 is 19 amino acids long. The ends were cut back, 6 bases at V and 0 bases at J, with 24 bases in the middle. CDR3 protein: CASSPGFGREDYSNQPQHF. Here the CDR3 DNA reads TGCGCCAGCAGCCCTGGATTTGGCAGGGAAGATTATAGCAATCAGCCCCAGCATTTT.